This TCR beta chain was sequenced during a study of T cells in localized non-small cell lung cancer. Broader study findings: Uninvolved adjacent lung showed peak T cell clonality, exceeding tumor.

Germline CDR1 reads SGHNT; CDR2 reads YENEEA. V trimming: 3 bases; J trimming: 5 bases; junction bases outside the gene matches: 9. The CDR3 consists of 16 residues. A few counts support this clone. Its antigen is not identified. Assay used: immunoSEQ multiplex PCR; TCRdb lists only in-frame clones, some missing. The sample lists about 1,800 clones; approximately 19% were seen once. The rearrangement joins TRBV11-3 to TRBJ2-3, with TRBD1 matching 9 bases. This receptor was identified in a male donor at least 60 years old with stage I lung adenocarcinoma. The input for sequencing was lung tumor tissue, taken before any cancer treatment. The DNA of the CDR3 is TGTGCCAGCAGCTTGGAATTGACAGGGGGAAGAGATACGCAGTATTTT. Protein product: CASSLELTGGRDTQYF.